Listed below are T cell receptor beta chains from one sample, sequenced in a study of T cell changes during pregnancy in multiple sclerosis. The method was immunoSEQ multiplex PCR; TCRdb's version includes in-frame clones alone and lacks a portion of them. The table shows around 62,000 clones, with approximately 90% occurring only once. Source: peripheral blood, taken in the third trimester of pregnancy. Receptor source: a female donor with multiple sclerosis, enrolled in a pregnancy study. Both conserved end residues are part of each CDR3. A D gene is named only where the DNA matches it firmly. Size values are once, few and many counts, or a class for expanded clones, and some rows have none.

>NA|TRBV7-9|TRBD1|TRBJ2-2
TGTGCCAGCAGCTTGACAGGGGACTACACCGGGGAGCTGTTTTTT
CASSLTGDYTGELFF
>NA|TRBV27|NA|TRBJ2-5
TGTGCCAGCAGAAAGGTCTTGTGGGGGCCGCGGGAGACCCAGTACTTC
CASRKVLWGPRETQYF
>NA|TRBV5-1|NA|TRBJ2-5
TGCGCCAGCAGCCACCAGGGCTACCAAGAGACCCAGTACTTC
CASSHQGYQETQYF
>NA|TRBV5-6|TRBD1|TRBJ2-7
TGTGCCAGCAGCTTGGAACAGGGGATTGCCCACGAGCAGTACTTC
CASSLEQGIAHEQYF
>NA|TRBV5-6|TRBD1|TRBJ2-7
TGTGCCAGCAGCCCACCAGGGGGTCACGAGCAGTACTTC
CASSPPGGHEQYF
>once|TRBV2|NA|TRBJ2-6
TGTGCCAGCAGTGACCCCCAGAACTCTGGGGCCAACGTCCTGACTTTC
CASSDPQNSGANVLTF
>NA|TRBV12-5|TRBD1|TRBJ2-3
TGTGCTAGTGGTTTGGGTGCAGGGGGCAGCACAGATACGCAGTATTTT
CASGLGAGGSTDTQYF
>NA|TRBV7-9|NA|TRBJ1-2
TGTGCCAGCAGCTTGGGGCAGGGGTTAGAGAACTATGGCTACACCTTC
CASSLGQGLENYGYTF
>once|TRBV6-1|TRBD1|TRBJ2-5
TGTGCCAGCAAAAGACAGGGGGCGGAGACCCAGTACTTC
CASKRQGAETQYF
>NA|TRBV6-1|TRBD2|TRBJ2-1
TGTGCCAGCAGTGAACGGGGAGGGACTGGCTCCTACAATGAGCAGTTCTTC
CASSERGGTGSYNEQFF
>once|TRBV11-2|NA|TRBJ2-7
TGTGCCAGCAGCTTAAGTAGCAGAACTCCCTACGAGCAGTACTTC
CASSLSSRTPYEQYF
>NA|TRBV7-2|NA|TRBJ1-1
TGTGCCAGCAGTTTACACAGGTTGAACACTGAAGCTTTCTTT
CASSLHRLNTEAFF
>NA|TRBV5-4|NA|TRBJ1-2
TGTGCCAGCAGCTTGGAGGCAGCTAGCTATGGCTACACCTTC
CASSLEAASYGYTF
>NA|TRBV5-1|NA|TRBJ1-5
TGCGCCAGCAGATCAGGTCCTTATAGCAATCAGCCCCAGCATTTT
CASRSGPYSNQPQHF
>NA|TRBV7-2|TRBD2|TRBJ2-1
TGTGCCAGCAGCTTAGCCGGGACTAGCGGGAGTAATGAGCAGTTCTTC
CASSLAGTSGSNEQFF
>NA|TRBV6-1|NA|TRBJ1-2
TGTGCCAGCAGTGAAGCGGGAGGATCCTATGGCTACACCTTC
CASSEAGGSYGYTF
>NA|TRBV2|NA|TRBJ2-7
TGTGCCAGCACCAAGGAGGTTGGTAACGAGCAGTACTTC
CASTKEVGNEQYF
>NA|TRBV5-1|NA|TRBJ2-1
TGCGCCAGCAGCCAAGAGAGTACAGGGCGGGATGAGCAGTTCTTC
CASSQESTGRDEQFF
>NA|TRBV7-9|NA|TRBJ1-5
TGTGCCAGCAGCTCGGGGGGTTATCAGCCCCAGCATTTT
CASSSGGYQPQHF
>once|TRBV27|NA|TRBJ2-5
TGTGCCAGCACCGTAGGGGATCGGGGGATCGGAGAAGAGACCCAGTACTTC
CASTVGDRGIGEETQYF
>NA|TRBV5-8|NA|TRBJ2-5
TGTGCCAGCACCCAGCTGCAGGTCCAGTACTTC
CASTQLQVQYF
>once|TRBV2|TRBD1|TRBJ1-2
TGTGCCAGCAGTTTCGGACAGGATGGCTACACCTTC
CASSFGQDGYTF
>NA|TRBV19|NA|TRBJ2-5
TGTGCCAGTAGTACGAGACCTGAGGGGACCCAGTACTTC
CASSTRPEGTQYF
>NA|TRBV5-4|TRBD1|TRBJ1-2
TGTGCCAGCAGCTCGCTTTTACTCCCGGGACAGGGTTACTCCTACGACGGCTACACCTTC
CASSSLLLPGQGYSYDGYTF
>NA|TRBV18|NA|TRBJ1-6
TGTGCCAGCTCACCATCCAGACAAAATAATTCACCCCTCCACTTT
CASSPSRQNNSPLHF
>few|TRBV21-1|NA|TRBJ2-5
TGTGCCTCCTTGGGGGCGGGAGGGGGGGGAGAGACCCAGTACTTC
CASLGAGGGGETQYF
>NA|TRBV7-6|TRBD2|TRBJ2-1
TGTGCCAGCAGCTTAGCCCTAGCGGGGAATGAGCAGTTCTTC
CASSLALAGNEQFF
>NA|TRBV4-2|NA|TRBJ2-6
TGTGCCAGCAGCCCGGAGCGCCCTCACTCTGGGGCCAACGTCCTGACTTTC
CASSPERPHSGANVLTF
>NA|TRBV7-8|NA|TRBJ2-7
TGTGCCAGCAGCTCGCTGGTGCAGGGGAGTGAAGAGCAGTACTTC
CASSSLVQGSEEQYF
>NA|TRBV5-1|NA|TRBJ2-1
TGCGCCAGCAGCCTACAGGGTAGGTTTCATGAGCAGTTCTTC
CASSLQGRFHEQFF
>NA|TRBV4-3|NA|TRBJ2-1
TGCGCCAGCAGCCGGGGGGGGGCCCTCTACAATGAGCAGTTCTTC
CASSRGGALYNEQFF
>NA|TRBV5-1|TRBD2|TRBJ2-3
TGCGCCAGCAGCAAGGGAGGGAGCACAGATACGCAGTATTTT
CASSKGGSTDTQYF
>NA|TRBV11-1|NA|TRBJ1-1
TGTGCCAGCCCAGGAGGCATGAACACTGAAGCTTTCTTT
CASPGGMNTEAFF
>NA|TRBV11-2|TRBD1|TRBJ2-1
TGTGCCAGCAGCTTAGAAGGGACAGGTTACAATGAGCAGTTCTTC
CASSLEGTGYNEQFF
>NA|TRBV5-1|NA|TRBJ1-6
TGCGCCAGCAGCTTGGTAGGGGTGGAGAATTCACCCCTCCACTTT
CASSLVGVENSPLHF
>few|TRBV11-3|NA|TRBJ2-1
TGTGCCAGCAGCTTAGAGGCGGGATCCTACAATGAGCAGTTCTTC
CASSLEAGSYNEQFF
>NA|TRBV2|NA|TRBJ2-3
TGTGCCAGCATACAGGGAAGTGCGGGTACGCAGTATTTT
CASIQGSAGTQYF
>once|TRBV4-3|NA|TRBJ1-1
TGCGCCAGCAGCCAAGATTCCCACAGTATGAACACTGAAGCTTTCTTT
CASSQDSHSMNTEAFF
>NA|TRBV4-2|NA|TRBJ2-7
TGTGCCAGCAGCCCCTCGCAGGGGACCACCTACGAGCAGTACTTC
CASSPSQGTTYEQYF
>NA|TRBV27|TRBD2|TRBJ2-1
TGTGCCAGCATGGTTAGCGGGGGCCTCTCCTACAATGAGCAGTTCTTC
CASMVSGGLSYNEQFF
>NA|TRBV6-1|TRBD1|TRBJ2-2
TGTGCCAGCAGTGATCCTACCGGGACAGGAAAGACCGGGGAGCTGTTTTTT
CASSDPTGTGKTGELFF
>NA|TRBV7-3|TRBD1|TRBJ1-2
TGTGCCAGCAGCTCCGGACAGGGGACACCCTCAGACTATGGCTACACCTTC
CASSSGQGTPSDYGYTF